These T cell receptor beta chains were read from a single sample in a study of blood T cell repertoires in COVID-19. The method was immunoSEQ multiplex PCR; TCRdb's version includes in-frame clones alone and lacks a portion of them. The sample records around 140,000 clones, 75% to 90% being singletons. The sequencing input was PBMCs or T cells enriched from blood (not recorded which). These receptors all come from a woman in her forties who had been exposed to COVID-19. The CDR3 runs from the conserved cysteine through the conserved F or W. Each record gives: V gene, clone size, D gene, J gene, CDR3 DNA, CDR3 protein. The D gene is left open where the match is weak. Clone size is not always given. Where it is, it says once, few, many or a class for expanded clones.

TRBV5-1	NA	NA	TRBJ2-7	TGCGCCAGCAGCTTGGGTGCAGGGTCTTACGAGCAGTACTTC	CASSLGAGSYEQYF
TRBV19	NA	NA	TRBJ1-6	TGTGCCAGTAGTATGGAGACGCTAAGGAATTCACCCCTCCACTTT	CASSMETLRNSPLHF
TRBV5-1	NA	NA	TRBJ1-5	TGCGCCAGCAGCTTGGGACAGAACAATCAGCCCCAGCATTTT	CASSLGQNNQPQHF
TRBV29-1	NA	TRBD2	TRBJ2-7	TGCAGCGTTGGGACTAGCGGGAGAACTGTGCGCGAGCAGTACTTC	CSVGTSGRTVREQYF
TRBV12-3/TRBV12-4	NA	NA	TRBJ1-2	TGTGCCAGCAGTTGGGGACTGTACTATGGCTACACCTTC	CASSWGLYYGYTF
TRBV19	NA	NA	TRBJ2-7	TGTGCCAGTAGCGACAGGAGATACGAGCAGTACTTC	CASSDRRYEQYF
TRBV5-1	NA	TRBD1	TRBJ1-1	TGCGCCAGCAGCTTGGGGGTGCAGGGGGCAAGGACTGAAGCTTTCTTT	CASSLGVQGARTEAFF
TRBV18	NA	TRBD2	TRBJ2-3	TGTGCCAGCTCACGCGCGGGAGGTGTAGATACGCAGTATTTT	CASSRAGGVDTQYF
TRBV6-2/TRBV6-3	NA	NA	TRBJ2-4	TGTGCCAGCAGCCTAACGGAAAACATTCAGTACTTC	CASSLTENIQYF
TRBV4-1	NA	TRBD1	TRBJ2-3	TGCGCCAGCAGCCAAGGGGAAGGGGGCGCGGGCACAGATACGCAGTATTTT	CASSQGEGGAGTDTQYF
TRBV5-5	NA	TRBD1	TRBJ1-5	TGTGCCAGCAGCTTGGCCGGAGACAGGGGACCGAATCAGCCCCAGCATTTT	CASSLAGDRGPNQPQHF
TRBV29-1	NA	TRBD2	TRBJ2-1	TGCAGCGTTGATCTAACGGGAGGGCCCAATGAGCAGTTCTTC	CSVDLTGGPNEQFF
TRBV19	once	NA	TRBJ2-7	TGTGCCAGTAGTATAGACCGGGACTTTTCCTACGAGCAGTACTTC	CASSIDRDFSYEQYF
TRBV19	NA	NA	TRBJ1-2	TGTGCCAGTAGGGGCGGACAGAACTATGGCTACACCTTC	CASRGGQNYGYTF
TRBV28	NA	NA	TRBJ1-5	TGTGCCAGCCGCTTTTCGGGTCAGCCCCAGCATTTT	CASRFSGQPQHF
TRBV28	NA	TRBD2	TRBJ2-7	TGTGCCAGCAGTCCCGCCGGACTAGCGGATTCCTTGGAGTACTTC	CASSPAGLADSLEYF
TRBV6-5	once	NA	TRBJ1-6	TGTGCCAGCAGTTTCACTCAGGGTGGTGCTTCACCCCTCCACTTT	CASSFTQGGASPLHF
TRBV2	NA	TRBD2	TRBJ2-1	TGTGCCAGCAGGCAATCGGGACTACGCCATGAGCAGTTCTTC	CASRQSGLRHEQFF
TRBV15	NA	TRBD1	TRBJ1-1	TGTGCCACCAGCCCGGACAGGGGGCGGGTTGAAGCTTTCTTT	CATSPDRGRVEAFF
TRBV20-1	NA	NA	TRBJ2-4	TGCAGTGCTAGTGGACTGCTAGCCAAAAACATTCAGTACTTC	CSASGLLAKNIQYF
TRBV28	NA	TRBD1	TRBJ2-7	TGTGCCAGCAGTTTCTCAGACAGGGGCTGGATCGAGCAGTACTTC	CASSFSDRGWIEQYF
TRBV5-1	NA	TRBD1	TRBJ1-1	TGCGCCAGCAGCTTGACAGGGGGTCGTCGTACTGAAGCTTTCTTT	CASSLTGGRRTEAFF
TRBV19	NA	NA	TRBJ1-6	TGTGCCAGTAGTACAACCTGGAATCTCGGGAATTCACCCCTCCACTTT	CASSTTWNLGNSPLHF
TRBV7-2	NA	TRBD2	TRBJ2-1	TGTGCCAGCAGCTTAAGGCTAGCGGCTAAGGGCAATGAGCAGTTCTTC	CASSLRLAAKGNEQFF
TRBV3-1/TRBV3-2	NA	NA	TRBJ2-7	TGTGCCAGCAGCCGAGGGAGCTCCTACGAGCAGTACTTC	CASSRGSSYEQYF
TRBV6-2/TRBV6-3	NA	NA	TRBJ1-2	TGTGCCAGCAGCCCCCCAGTAAGGGGACTCAACTATGGCTACACCTTC	CASSPPVRGLNYGYTF
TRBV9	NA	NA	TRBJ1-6	TGTGCCAGCAGCGTGGAGGGGGGGCATAATTCACCCCTCCACTTT	CASSVEGGHNSPLHF
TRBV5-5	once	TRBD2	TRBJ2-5	TGTGCCAGCAGCTTTGGGCTAGCGGGGGGACAAGAGACCCAGTACTTC	CASSFGLAGGQETQYF
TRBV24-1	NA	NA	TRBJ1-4	TGTGCCACCAGTGACTACACAGGGCAACTGTTTTTT	CATSDYTGQLFF
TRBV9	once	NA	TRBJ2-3	TGTGCCAGCAGCGTAGCTGGCGGGGTCACAGATACGCAGTATTTT	CASSVAGGVTDTQYF
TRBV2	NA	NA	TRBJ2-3	TGTGCCAGCGAGTGGAGGGCCGTCACAGATACGCAGTATTTT	CASEWRAVTDTQYF
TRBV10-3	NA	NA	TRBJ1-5	TGTGCCATCAGTGAAGCACCCAGGGAGGATAGCAATCAGCCCCAGCATTTT	CAISEAPREDSNQPQHF
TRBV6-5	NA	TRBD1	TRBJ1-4	TGTGCCAGCTCGTCCCTACAGGGGCGTAATGAAAAACTGTTTTTT	CASSSLQGRNEKLFF
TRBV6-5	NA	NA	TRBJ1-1	TGTGCCAGCACCGGGACATCGAACACTGAAGCTTTCTTT	CASTGTSNTEAFF
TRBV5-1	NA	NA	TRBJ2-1	TGCGCCAGCAGCTGGACGACAATGGGGCTTGGGGAGCAGTTCTTC	CASSWTTMGLGEQFF
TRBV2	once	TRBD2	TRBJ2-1	TGTGCCAGCTCCAGGACTAGCGGGAGCATTGAGCAGTTCTTC	CASSRTSGSIEQFF
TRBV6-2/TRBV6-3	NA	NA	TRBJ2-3	TGTGCCAGCAGTTTCCTAAGCACAGATACGCAGTATTTT	CASSFLSTDTQYF
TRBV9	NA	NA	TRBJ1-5	TGTGCCAGCAGTAAGACAGGAGATAATCAGCCCCAGCATTTT	CASSKTGDNQPQHF
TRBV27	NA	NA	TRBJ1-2	TGTGCCAGCTGGGACACTTTAGGGGGCTACACCTTC	CASWDTLGGYTF
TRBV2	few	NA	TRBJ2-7	TGTGCCAGCGGACTTAACTCCTACGAGCAGTACTTC	CASGLNSYEQYF
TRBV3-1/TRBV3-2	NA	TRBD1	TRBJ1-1	TGTGCCAGCAGCCAAGAGAGGGGGCGCGGAGACACTGAAGCTTTCTTT	CASSQERGRGDTEAFF
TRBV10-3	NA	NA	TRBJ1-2	TGTGCCATCAGTGAACTCGGGGGGCGCGACTATGGCTACACCTTC	CAISELGGRDYGYTF
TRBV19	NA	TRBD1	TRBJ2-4	TGTGCCACTACCGGGACAGGAGTGATTCAGTACTTC	CATTGTGVIQYF
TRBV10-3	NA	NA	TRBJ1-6	TGTGCCATCAGTGAAGGGGAGGGGAATTCACCCCTCCACTTT	CAISEGEGNSPLHF
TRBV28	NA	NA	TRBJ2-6	TGTGCCAGCAGTACAACCCGGGGGAGCTCTGGGGCCAACGTCCTGACTTTC	CASSTTRGSSGANVLTF